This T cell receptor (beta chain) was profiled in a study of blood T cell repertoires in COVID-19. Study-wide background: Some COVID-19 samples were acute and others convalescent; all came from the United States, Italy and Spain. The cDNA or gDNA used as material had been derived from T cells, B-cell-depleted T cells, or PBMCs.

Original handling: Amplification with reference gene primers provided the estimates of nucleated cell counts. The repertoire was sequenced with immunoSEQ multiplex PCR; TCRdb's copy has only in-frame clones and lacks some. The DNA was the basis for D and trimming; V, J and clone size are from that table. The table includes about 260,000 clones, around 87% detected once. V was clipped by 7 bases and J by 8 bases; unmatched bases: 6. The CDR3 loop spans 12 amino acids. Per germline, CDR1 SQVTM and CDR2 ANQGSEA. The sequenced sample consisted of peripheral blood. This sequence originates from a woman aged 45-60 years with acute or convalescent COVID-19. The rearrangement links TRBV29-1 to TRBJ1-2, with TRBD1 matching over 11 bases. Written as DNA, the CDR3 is TGCAGCGCCGTTCGGACAGGGGGCGGCTACACCTTC. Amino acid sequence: CSAVRTGGGYTF.